This T cell receptor beta chain stems from a study of cytomegalovirus exposure and HLA in healthy donors. Study-level information: Earlier results showed some 120 million unique TCR beta sequences derived from roughly 200 million T cells.

Researchers ran the PCR with 60 Vbeta and 13 Jbeta primers. Using immunoSEQ multiplex PCR, the repertoire was profiled, and TCRdb retains in-frame clones only, with some absent. This sample has a few hundred thousand clones, with roughly 80% found just once. This clone was seen more than once but under ten times. The CDR3 extends over 13 amino acids. V lost 8 bases and J lost 9, with 17 bases in between. Germline V gene sequence: CDR1 SGHDN, CDR2 FVKESK. This sequence originates from a man aged 40-49 years in good health and CMV-seronegative. V is TRBV14 and J is TRBJ2-1, with D tentatively TRBD1 (6 bases). Sequences were obtained from PBMCs. The CDR3 region is CASGGRVGGEQFF. The DNA for the CDR3 is TGTGCCAGCGGGGGCAGGGTGGGCGGTGAGCAGTTCTTC.